Here is one T cell receptor beta chain with its context. This sample was included in a study of T cell changes during pregnancy in multiple sclerosis. The CDR3 runs to 18 residues. The V end lost 4 bases, the J end lost 0 bases, and 17 bases lay between the germline ends. In germline, CDR1 is SGDLS, CDR2 YYNGEE. Sequenced by immunoSEQ multiplex PCR; TCRdb stores in-frame clones only, minus some. The sample has tens of thousands of clones, approximately 91% seen once. The origin of this receptor is a female donor with multiple sclerosis, enrolled in a pregnancy study. The sample was peripheral blood, taken in the third trimester of pregnancy. The rearrangement links TRBV9 to TRBJ1-6; D is possibly TRBD1 (6 bases). In DNA form, the CDR3 reads TGTGCCAGCAGCCTCCGACAGGACTCCCTCTCCTATAATTCACCCCTCCACTTT. Translation: CASSLRQDSLSYNSPLHF.